This TCR beta chain was documented in a study of cytomegalovirus exposure and HLA in healthy donors. Study findings and constraints: Analysis performed later found approximately 17,000 TCR beta sequences associated with HLA alleles at 0.05 false discovery rate. For TCR beta chains, V- and J-gene trimming was later linked to a missense DCLRE1C variant. A later analysis appeared to link common viral pathogens to several of the most significant clusters.

The CDR3 is made up of 12 amino acids. The ends were cut back, 0 bases at V and 5 bases at J, with 3 bases in the middle. The germline CDR1 and CDR2 sequences are MGHDK and SYGVNS. About this clone: Its antigen remains unidentified.

The study ran its PCR with 60 Vbeta and 13 Jbeta primers. Data came from immunoSEQ multiplex PCR; TCRdb stores just in-frame clones and leaves some out. The table shows about 170,000 clones, with roughly 85% occurring only once. Sequencing was carried out using PBMCs. The sequence came from a boy between 2 and 10 years old in good health and CMV-seronegative. J is TRBJ2-3 and V is TRBV25-1; D unclear. DNA for the CDR3: TGTGCCAGCAGTGAATACGGAGATACGCAGTATTTT. It is translated as CASSEYGDTQYF.